This TCR beta chain was found in a study of cytomegalovirus exposure and HLA in healthy donors. PCR involved 60 Vbeta and 13 Jbeta primers. Here immunoSEQ multiplex PCR was the method, and the copy in TCRdb shows in-frame clones only, minus some. The sample consists of approximately 100,000 clones, about 75% of them appearing once. The V gene lost 1 base and the J gene lost 1 base, with 11 bases spanning the gap. The CDR3 is 16 residues long. Germline CDR1 reads SGDLS; CDR2 reads YYNGEE. The sample taken for sequencing was PBMCs. This chain uses TRBV9 with TRBJ2-2; D unclear. This clonotype originated in a woman aged 18-35 years in good health and CMV-seropositive. CDR3 DNA: TGTGCCAGCAGCGTATCGTCGGAGCAGAACACCGGGGAGCTGTTTTTT. Translating gives CASSVSSEQNTGELFF.